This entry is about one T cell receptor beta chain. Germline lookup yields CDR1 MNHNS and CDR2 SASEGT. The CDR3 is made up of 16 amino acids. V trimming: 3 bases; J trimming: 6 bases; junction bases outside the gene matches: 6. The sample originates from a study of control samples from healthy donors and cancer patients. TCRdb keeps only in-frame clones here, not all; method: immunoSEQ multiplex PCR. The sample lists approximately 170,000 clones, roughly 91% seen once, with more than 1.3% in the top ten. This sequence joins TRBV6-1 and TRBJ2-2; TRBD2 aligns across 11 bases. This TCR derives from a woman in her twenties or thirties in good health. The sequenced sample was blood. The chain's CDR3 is CASSDLAGGRSGELFF. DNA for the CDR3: TGTGCCAGCAGTGACCTAGCGGGGGGCCGGTCCGGGGAGCTGTTTTTT.